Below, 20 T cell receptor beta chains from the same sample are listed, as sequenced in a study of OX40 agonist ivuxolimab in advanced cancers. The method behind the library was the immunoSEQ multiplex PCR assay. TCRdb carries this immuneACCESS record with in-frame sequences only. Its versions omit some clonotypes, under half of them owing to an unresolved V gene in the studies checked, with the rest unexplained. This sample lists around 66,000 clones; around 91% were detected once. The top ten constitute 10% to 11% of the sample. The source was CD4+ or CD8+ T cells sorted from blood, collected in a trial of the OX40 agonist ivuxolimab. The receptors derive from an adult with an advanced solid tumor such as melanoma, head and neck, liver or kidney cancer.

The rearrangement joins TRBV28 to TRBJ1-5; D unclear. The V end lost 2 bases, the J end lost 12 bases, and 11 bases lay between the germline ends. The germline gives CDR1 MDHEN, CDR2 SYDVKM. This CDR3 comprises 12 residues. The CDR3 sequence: CASSLEGRFQHF. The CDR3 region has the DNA TGTGCCAGCAGTTTAGAGGGTCGGTTCCAGCATTTT.

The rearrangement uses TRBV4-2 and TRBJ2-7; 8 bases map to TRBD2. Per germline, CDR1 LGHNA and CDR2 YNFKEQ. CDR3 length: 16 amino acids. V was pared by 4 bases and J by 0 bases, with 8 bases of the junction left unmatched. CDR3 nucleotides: TGTGCCAGCAGCCGGGGTAGCGGGGAGAGCTCCTACGAGCAGTACTTC. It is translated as CASSRGSGESSYEQYF.

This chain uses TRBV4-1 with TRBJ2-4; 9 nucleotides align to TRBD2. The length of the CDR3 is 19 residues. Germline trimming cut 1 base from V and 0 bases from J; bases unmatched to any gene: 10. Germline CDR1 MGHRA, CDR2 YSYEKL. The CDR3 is CASSQVRVTSGLAKNIQYF. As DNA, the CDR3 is TGCGCCAGCAGCCAAGTGCGGGTGACTAGCGGACTAGCCAAAAACATTCAGTACTTC.

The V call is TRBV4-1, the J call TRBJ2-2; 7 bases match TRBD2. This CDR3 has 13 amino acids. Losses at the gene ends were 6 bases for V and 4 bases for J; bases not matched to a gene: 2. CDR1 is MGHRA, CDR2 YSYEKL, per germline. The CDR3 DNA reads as TGCGCCAGCAGGGCTAGCGGCACCGGGGAGCTGTTTTTT. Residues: CASRASGTGELFF.

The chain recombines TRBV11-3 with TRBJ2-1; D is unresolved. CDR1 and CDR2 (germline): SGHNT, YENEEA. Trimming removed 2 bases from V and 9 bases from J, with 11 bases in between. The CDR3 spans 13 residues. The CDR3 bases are TGTGCCAGCAGCTTACCTCCTCGACCTGAGCAGTTCTTC. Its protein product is CASSLPPRPEQFF.

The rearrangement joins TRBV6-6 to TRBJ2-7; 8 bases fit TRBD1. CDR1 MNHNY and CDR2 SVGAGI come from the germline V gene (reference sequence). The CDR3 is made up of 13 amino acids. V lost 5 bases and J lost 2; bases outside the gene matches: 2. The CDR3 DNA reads TGTGCCAGCAGTCGACAGGGGACCTACGAGCAGTACTTC. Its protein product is CASSRQGTYEQYF.

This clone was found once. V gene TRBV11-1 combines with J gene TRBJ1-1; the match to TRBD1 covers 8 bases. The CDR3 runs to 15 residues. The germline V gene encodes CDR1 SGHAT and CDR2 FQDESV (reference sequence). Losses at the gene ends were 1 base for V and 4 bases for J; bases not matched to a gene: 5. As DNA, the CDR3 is TGTGCCAGCAGCTTAGTAGACAGGGGACCCACTGAAGCTTTCTTT. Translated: CASSLVDRGPTEAFF. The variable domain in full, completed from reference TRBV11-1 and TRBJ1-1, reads EAEVAQSPRYKITEKSQAVAFWCDPISGHATLYWYRQILGQGPELLVQFQDESVVDDSQLPKDRFSAERLKGVDSTLKIQPAELGDSAMYLCASSLVDRGPTEAFFGQGTRLTVV.

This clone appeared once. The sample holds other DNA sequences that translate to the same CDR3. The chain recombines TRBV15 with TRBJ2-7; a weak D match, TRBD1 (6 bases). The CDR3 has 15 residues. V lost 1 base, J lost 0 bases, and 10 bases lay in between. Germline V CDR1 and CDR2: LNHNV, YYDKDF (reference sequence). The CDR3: CATSRVGGSSYEQYF. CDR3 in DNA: TGTGCCACCAGCAGAGTTGGGGGCAGCTCCTACGAGCAGTACTTC.

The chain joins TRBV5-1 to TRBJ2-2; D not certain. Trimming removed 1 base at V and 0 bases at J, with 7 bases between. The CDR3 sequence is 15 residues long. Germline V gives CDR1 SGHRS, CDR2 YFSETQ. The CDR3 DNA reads TGCGCCAGCAGCTTGAACCCCACGAACACCGGGGAGCTGTTTTTT. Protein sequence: CASSLNPTNTGELFF.

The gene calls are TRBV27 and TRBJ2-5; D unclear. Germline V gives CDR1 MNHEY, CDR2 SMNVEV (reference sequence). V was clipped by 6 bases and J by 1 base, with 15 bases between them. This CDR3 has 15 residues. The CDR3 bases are TGTGCCAGCAGCCCTTCCAGAGCGTCCCAAGAGACCCAGTACTTC. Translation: CASSPSRASQETQYF.

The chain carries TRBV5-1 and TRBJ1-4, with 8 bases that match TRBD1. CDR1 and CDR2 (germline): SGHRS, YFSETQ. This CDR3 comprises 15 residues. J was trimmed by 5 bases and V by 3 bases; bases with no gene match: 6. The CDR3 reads CASSYGQGGNEKLFF. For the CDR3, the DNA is TGCGCCAGCAGCTACGGACAGGGCGGGAATGAAAAACTGTTTTTT.

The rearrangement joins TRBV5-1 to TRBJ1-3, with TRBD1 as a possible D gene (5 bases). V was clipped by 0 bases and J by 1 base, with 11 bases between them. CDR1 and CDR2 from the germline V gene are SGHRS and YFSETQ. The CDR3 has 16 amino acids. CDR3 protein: CASSLGGSDSGNTIYF. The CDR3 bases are TGCGCCAGCAGCTTGGGGGGGTCCGATTCTGGAAACACCATATATTTT.

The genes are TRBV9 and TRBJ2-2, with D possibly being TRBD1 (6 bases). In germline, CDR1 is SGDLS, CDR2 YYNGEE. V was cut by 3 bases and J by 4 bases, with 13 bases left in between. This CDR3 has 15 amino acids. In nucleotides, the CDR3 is TGTGCCAGCAGCGCATTACAGGGCGGCACCGGGGAGCTGTTTTTT. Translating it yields CASSALQGGTGELFF. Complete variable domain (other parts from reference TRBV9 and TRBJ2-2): DSGVTQTPKHLITATGQRVTLRCSPRSGDLSVYWYQQSLDQGLQFLIQYYNGEERAKGNILERFSAQQFPDLHSELNLSSLELGDSALYFCASSALQGGTGELFFGEGSRLTVL.

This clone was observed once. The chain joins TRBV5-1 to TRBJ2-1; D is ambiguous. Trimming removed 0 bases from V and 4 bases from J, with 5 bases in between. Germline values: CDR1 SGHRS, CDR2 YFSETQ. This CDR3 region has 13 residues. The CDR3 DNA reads TGCGCCAGCAGCTTGGAGCAGTACAATGAGCAGTTCTTC. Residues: CASSLEQYNEQFF.

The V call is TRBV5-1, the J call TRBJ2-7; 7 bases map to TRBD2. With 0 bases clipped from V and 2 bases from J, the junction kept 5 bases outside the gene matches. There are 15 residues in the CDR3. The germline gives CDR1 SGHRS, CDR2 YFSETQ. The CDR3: CASSLVAGVAYEQYF. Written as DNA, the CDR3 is TGCGCCAGCAGCTTGGTTGCGGGAGTGGCCTACGAGCAGTACTTC.

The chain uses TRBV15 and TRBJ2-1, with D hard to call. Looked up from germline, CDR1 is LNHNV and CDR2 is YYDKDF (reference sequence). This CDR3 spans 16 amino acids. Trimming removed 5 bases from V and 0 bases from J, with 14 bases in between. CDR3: CATSGKYVSSYNEQFF. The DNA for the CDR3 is TGTGCCACCAGCGGAAAGTACGTCAGCTCCTACAATGAGCAGTTCTTC.

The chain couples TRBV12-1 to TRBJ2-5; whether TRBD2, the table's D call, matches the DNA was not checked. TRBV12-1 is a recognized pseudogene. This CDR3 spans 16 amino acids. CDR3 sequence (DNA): TGTGCCAGCAGCTGGGGACTAGCGGGCGTCCAAGAGACCCAGTACTTC. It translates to CASSWGLAGVQETQYF.

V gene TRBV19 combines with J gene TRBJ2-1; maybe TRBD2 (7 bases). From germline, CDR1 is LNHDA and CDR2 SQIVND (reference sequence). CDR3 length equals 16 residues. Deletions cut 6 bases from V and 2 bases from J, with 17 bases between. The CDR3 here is CASSMLGAGAYNEQFF. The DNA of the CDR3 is TGTGCCAGTAGCATGCTGGGGGCGGGAGCCTACAATGAGCAGTTCTTC.

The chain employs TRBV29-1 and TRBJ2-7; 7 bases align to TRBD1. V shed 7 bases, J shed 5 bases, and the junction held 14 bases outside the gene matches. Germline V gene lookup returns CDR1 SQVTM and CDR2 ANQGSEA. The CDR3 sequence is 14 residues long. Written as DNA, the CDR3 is TGCAGCGGGTCTTTACAGGGGAAACTGGACGAGCAGTACTTC. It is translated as CSGSLQGKLDEQYF.

Here the CDR3 DNA reads TGTGCCAGCAGGGACCCTAGAATAGTAGGGGAGCTGTTTTTT. It yields the protein CASRDPRIVGELFF. The chain joins TRBV6-4 to TRBJ2-2, with D unresolved. Germline V lookup: CDR1 MRHNA, CDR2 SNTAGT. The CDR3 extends over 14 amino acids. Trimming left V 6 bases short and J 8 bases short, with 16 bases between.